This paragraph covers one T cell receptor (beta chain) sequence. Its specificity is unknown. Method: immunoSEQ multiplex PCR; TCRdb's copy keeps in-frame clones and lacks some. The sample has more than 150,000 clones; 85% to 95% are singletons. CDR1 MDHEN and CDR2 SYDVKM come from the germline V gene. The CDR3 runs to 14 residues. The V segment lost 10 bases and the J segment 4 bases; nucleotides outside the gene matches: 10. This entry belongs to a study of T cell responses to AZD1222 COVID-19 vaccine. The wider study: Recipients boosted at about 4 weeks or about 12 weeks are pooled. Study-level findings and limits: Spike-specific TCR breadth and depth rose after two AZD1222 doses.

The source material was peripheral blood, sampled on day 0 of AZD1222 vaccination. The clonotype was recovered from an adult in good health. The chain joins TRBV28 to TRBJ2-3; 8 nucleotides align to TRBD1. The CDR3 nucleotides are TGTGCCACCTGGGGACAGGAGTGGCCAGATACGCAGTATTTT. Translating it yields CATWGQEWPDTQYF.